A single sample is the source of the 3 T cell receptor beta chains below, sequenced in a study of identical twins. TCRdb re-analysed the 5' RACE reads in MiXCR, keeping a single row per CDR3 protein. The sample lists 100,000 to 110,000 distinct CDR3 sequences, about 5.6% occurring once. Sample: memory T cells sorted from blood. These receptors were obtained from a woman between 45 and 60 years old in good health.

There are a few counts of this clonotype. The CDR3, as DNA: TGCGCCAGCAGCCTGGAAGGTCAGAGCTATGGCTACACCTTC. Its translation: CASSLEGQSYGYTF. V and J are TRBV5-1 and TRBJ1-2; D is ambiguous. V was pared by 4 bases and J by 4 bases, with 14 bases between. The CDR3 contains 14 residues. CDR1 SGHRS and CDR2 YFSETQ come from the germline V gene.

This clonotype was seen at least ten times. This chain uses TRBV5-4 with TRBJ2-7, with TRBD2 identical over 8 bases. Germline-derived CDR1 and CDR2 are SGHNT and YYREEE (reference sequence). Losses at the gene ends were 0 bases for V and 6 bases for J; bases not matched to a gene: 2. This CDR3 spans 13 amino acids. CDR3 nucleotide sequence: TGTGCCAGCAGCTTGGCTACTAGCGGCGAGCAGTACTTC. Its translation: CASSLATSGEQYF.

This clonotype was counted many times. The chain has TRBV5-1 and TRBJ1-1; D remains unclear. V was shortened by 3 bases and J by 13 bases, with 13 bases between the two germline ends. Germline assignment: CDR1 SGHRS and CDR2 YFSETQ. CDR3 length: 11 amino acids. CDR3 DNA sequence: TGCGCCAGCAGCTCGCTGGGGAGGGATTTCTTT. The encoded protein is CASSSLGRDFF.